The 27 T cell receptor beta chains below all came from one sample that was sequenced in a study of T-cell memory formation after mild COVID-19. In TCRdb, the 5' RACE reads were re-called with MiXCR into one record per CDR3 protein. The repertoire holds about 470,000 distinct CDR3 sequences, with around a quarter as singletons. The sequencing input was PBMCs or a T cell subset sorted from them (not recorded which). The receptors were sampled from an adult woman who had mild COVID-19 (a few samples of this study predate the infection). Cell type and time point are not known.

This clonotype came up many times. J is TRBJ1-1 and V is TRBV7-9, with 7 positions matching TRBD1. This CDR3 has 12 residues. V shed 5 bases, J shed 4 bases, and the junction held 1 base outside the gene matches. Germline V gene lookup returns CDR1 SEHNR and CDR2 FQNEAQ (reference sequence). CDR3: CASSRQGTEAFF. Here the CDR3 DNA reads TGTGCCAGCAGCCGACAGGGCACTGAAGCTTTCTTT.

This sequence joins TRBV5-1 and TRBJ1-1; 9 nucleotides match TRBD1. The V gene's germline CDR1 is SGHRS and CDR2 YFSETQ. Unmatched junction bases numbered 5, after V lost 2 bases and J lost 0 bases. This CDR3 is built from 16 residues. The CDR3 DNA is TGCGCCAGCAGCTTACAGGGGGCTCTCATGAACACTGAAGCTTTCTTT. Its translation is CASSLQGALMNTEAFF.

This chain joins TRBV4-2 and TRBJ1-1; 8 nucleotides align to TRBD1. The ends lost 1 base at V and 3 bases at J; junction bases unmatched: 4. The germline V gene has CDR1 LGHNA and CDR2 YNFKEQ. The length of the CDR3 is 15 residues. CDR3 sequence reads: CASSQGTQGDTEAFF. The CDR3 DNA reads as TGTGCCAGCAGCCAAGGAACACAGGGGGACACTGAAGCTTTCTTT.

This clonotype was detected only a few times. The chain has TRBV24-1 and TRBJ2-5, with D perhaps TRBD1 or TRBD2 (5 bases each). CDR3 length equals 15 residues. V was trimmed by 4 bases and J by 2 bases, leaving 13 bases between them. From germline, CDR1 is KGHDR and CDR2 SFDVKD. CDR3 in amino acids: CATSDSGRAQETQYF. The DNA of the CDR3 is TGTGCCACCAGTGACTCGGGACGGGCACAAGAGACCCAGTACTTC.

The chain links TRBV20-1 to TRBJ1-2; 9 bases line up with TRBD1. The CDR3 totals 15 residues. V gave up 6 bases and J gave up 1 base; unmatched junction bases: 9. Germline CDR1 DFQATT, CDR2 SNEGSKA (reference sequence). The DNA of the CDR3 is TGCAGTGCCAAGGACAGGGGTGCCGGTAACTATGGCTACACCTTC. It is translated as CSAKDRGAGNYGYTF.

The sample holds a few counts of this clonotype. The chain couples TRBV12-3 or TRBV12-4 to TRBJ2-7, with D tentatively TRBD2 (6 bases). The germline V and J ends were trimmed by 3 bases and 5 bases, with 14 bases remaining between them. The CDR3 sequence is 14 residues long. DNA for the CDR3: TGTGCCAGCAGTTTGATGGGGGGAAACAACGAGCAGTACTTC. Its translation: CASSLMGGNNEQYF.

There are a few counts of this clonotype. The chain has TRBV12-3 or TRBV12-4 and TRBJ2-3, with TRBD2 matching over 7 bases. The V gene end was trimmed by 6 bases and the J gene end by 0 bases; junction bases not matched to a gene: 3. There are 14 residues in the CDR3. The CDR3 spells CASRLADSTDTQYF. The DNA for the CDR3 is TGTGCCAGCAGGCTAGCGGATAGCACAGATACGCAGTATTTT.

The chain combines TRBV2 with TRBJ2-7; 7 positions match TRBD2. The CDR3 has 15 amino acids. Trimming cost V 9 bases and J 0 bases; bases outside gene matches: 11. Germline CDR1 SNHLY, CDR2 FYNNEI. The CDR3 here is CASTIRAGVSYEQYF. DNA for the CDR3: TGTGCCAGTACCATACGGGCGGGGGTCTCCTACGAGCAGTACTTC.

This chain links TRBV19 with TRBJ1-1; D might be TRBD1 (5 bases). Trimming removed 4 bases from V and 3 bases from J, with 21 bases in between. The CDR3 is made up of 17 amino acids. Germline V gene lookup returns CDR1 LNHDA and CDR2 SQIVND (reference sequence). CDR3 amino acids: CASSNFFTLQDYTEAFF. As DNA, the CDR3 is TGTGCCAGTAGTAACTTCTTTACCCTACAGGACTACACTGAAGCTTTCTTT.

This clonotype was seen a few times. The chain joins TRBV5-1 to TRBJ2-3; 14 bases line up with TRBD2. Losses at the gene ends were 6 bases for V and 0 bases for J; bases not matched to a gene: 6. The CDR3 length is 17 residues. The germline gives CDR1 SGHRS, CDR2 YFSETQ. CDR3 region: CASTMTSGGASTDTQYF. CDR3 sequence (DNA): TGCGCCAGCACTATGACTAGCGGGGGGGCTAGCACAGATACGCAGTATTTT.

Many counts were recorded for this clonotype. The V call is TRBV20-1, the J call TRBJ2-7, with 8 bases lining up with TRBD2. With V trimmed by 4 bases and J by 0 bases, 5 bases remained unmatched. The CDR3 spans 14 residues. Germline V gene data show CDR1 as DFQATT and CDR2 as SNEGSKA (reference sequence). CDR3: CSAISGGLSYEQYF. DNA for the CDR3: TGCAGTGCTATCAGCGGGGGCCTCTCCTACGAGCAGTACTTC.

Only a few counts were recorded for this clonotype. The chain recombines TRBV6-6 with TRBJ1-3; maybe TRBD1 (5 bases). The ends were cut back, 0 bases at V and 4 bases at J, with 19 bases in the middle. The CDR3 consists of 18 residues. Germline V gene sequence: CDR1 MNHNY, CDR2 SVGAGI (reference sequence). CDR3 loop: CASSYSLGTEGYGNTIYF. As DNA, the CDR3 is TGTGCCAGCAGTTACTCGCTGGGGACGGAGGGATACGGAAACACCATATATTTT.

The chain carries TRBV4-2 and TRBJ1-5; possible D gene TRBD1, 5 bases. Germline V lookup: CDR1 LGHNA, CDR2 YNFKEQ. The CDR3 consists of 16 residues. Deletions cut 0 bases from V and 6 bases from J, with 15 bases between. CDR3: CASSQDLGPPSQPQHF. The CDR3 DNA is TGTGCCAGCAGCCAAGATCTGGGACCTCCGTCTCAGCCCCAGCATTTT.

This clonotype was recorded a few times. This chain joins TRBV7-2 and TRBJ2-2, with D perhaps TRBD1 or TRBD2 (7 bases each). Trimming removed 2 bases from V and 4 bases from J, with 11 bases in between. The CDR3 is 15 residues long. Per the germline V gene, CDR1 is SGHTA and CDR2 is FQGNSA. CDR3 sequence (DNA): TGTGCCAGCAGCTTAACAGGGGAGGGCACCGGGGAGCTGTTTTTT. Protein sequence: CASSLTGEGTGELFF.

The rearrangement uses TRBV29-1 and TRBJ2-7; D is perhaps TRBD1 (6 bases). Germline V CDR1 and CDR2: SQVTM, ANQGSEA. With 2 bases removed from V and 1 base from J, the gap between germline ends came to 15 bases. The CDR3 covers 15 residues. The DNA of the CDR3 is TGCAGCGTTGAACTACCGGCAGGGGAATCCTACGAGCAGTACTTC. It specifies CSVELPAGESYEQYF.

In its sample, this clonotype was seen a few times. The chain couples TRBV27 to TRBJ2-1; unclear D gene. The V end lost 4 bases, the J end lost 5 bases, and 15 bases lay between the germline ends. CDR3 length: 15 residues. Germline V gene lookup returns CDR1 MNHEY and CDR2 SMNVEV (reference sequence). The CDR3 spells CASSSADVTDNEQFF. In nucleotides, the CDR3 is TGTGCCAGCAGTTCGGCTGATGTCACGGACAATGAGCAGTTCTTC.

This clonotype was found a few times. The chain is built from TRBV24-1 and TRBJ2-3; maybe TRBD2 (6 bases). Germline CDR1 reads KGHDR; CDR2 reads SFDVKD. The CDR3 contains 17 residues. The germline V and J ends were trimmed by 0 bases and 2 bases, with 14 bases remaining between them. CDR3 bases: TGTGCCACCAGTGATTTGGGGCCGGGACTCATCACAGATACGCAGTATTTT. It yields the protein CATSDLGPGLITDTQYF.

This chain connects TRBV4-1 to TRBJ2-3, with D tentatively TRBD2 (6 bases). Germline-derived CDR1 and CDR2 are MGHRA and YSYEKL. CDR3 length: 17 residues. The V end lost 0 bases, the J end lost 1 base, and 14 bases lay between the germline ends. The CDR3 sequence is CASSQDSGVMGTDTQYF. The DNA for the CDR3 is TGCGCCAGCAGCCAAGATTCGGGGGTGATGGGCACAGATACGCAGTATTTT.

The chain employs TRBV5-6 and TRBJ1-1; D perhaps matches TRBD1 (6 bases). The germline V gene has CDR1 SGHDT and CDR2 YYEEEE. Trimming stripped 4 bases from V and 5 bases from J, with 12 bases between. There are 13 residues in the CDR3. CDR3 coding DNA: TGTGCCAGCAGCGTTGACAGGAGTACTGAAGCTTTCTTT. Protein sequence: CASSVDRSTEAFF.

The chain uses TRBV7-2 and TRBJ2-7; D unresolved. Germline V gene lookup returns CDR1 SGHTA and CDR2 FQGNSA. Trimming removed 0 bases from V and 3 bases from J, with 12 bases in between. The CDR3 runs 15 residues. CDR3 in DNA: TGTGCCAGCAGCTTAGCTGGGGATGGGAACTACGAGCAGTACTTC. Amino acid sequence: CASSLAGDGNYEQYF.

This clonotype was counted a few times. The chain recombines TRBV12-3 or TRBV12-4 with TRBJ1-6, with 9 bases lining up with TRBD1. CDR3 length equals 14 residues. Losses at the gene ends were 5 bases for V and 10 bases for J; bases not matched to a gene: 6. The DNA for the CDR3 is TGTGCCAGCAGTCCCGGGACAGGGTACTCACCCCTCCACTTT. Its translation is CASSPGTGYSPLHF.

The rearrangement joins TRBV4-2 to TRBJ1-5, with 8 nucleotides matching TRBD1. Germline trimming cut 0 bases from V and 6 bases from J; bases unmatched to any gene: 7. The CDR3 covers 16 residues. Germline V gene data show CDR1 as LGHNA and CDR2 as YNFKEQ. CDR3 sequence (DNA): TGTGCCAGCAGCCAAGATTTGACAGGGGATAGTCAGCCCCAGCATTTT. Protein: CASSQDLTGDSQPQHF.

The chain couples TRBV12-3 or TRBV12-4 to TRBJ1-4, with D possibly being TRBD1 (6 bases). The V gene lost 1 base and the J gene lost 8 bases, with 11 bases spanning the gap. The CDR3 has 14 residues. The CDR3 here is CASSLGTVREKLFF. CDR3 sequence (DNA): TGTGCCAGCAGTTTAGGGACAGTCCGAGAAAAACTGTTTTTT.

V usage is TRBV5-6 and J usage is TRBJ1-2; D possibly corresponds to TRBD1 (5 bases). In germline, CDR1 is SGHDT, CDR2 YYEEEE. V was shortened by 2 bases and J by 5 bases, with 13 bases between the two germline ends. The CDR3 sequence is 14 residues long. The CDR3 nucleotides are TGTGCCAGCAGCTTTGCCCCAGGGAGTTATGGCTACACCTTC. It specifies CASSFAPGSYGYTF.

In its sample, this clonotype was seen a few times. The chain links TRBV27 to TRBJ2-5, with D tentatively TRBD1 or TRBD2 (7 bases each). Germline-derived CDR1 and CDR2 are MNHEY and SMNVEV (reference sequence). Trimming removed 5 bases from V and 9 bases from J, with 16 bases in between. The CDR3 runs to 13 residues. As DNA, the CDR3 is TGTGCCAGCAGTCCAAGACAGGGAGGGCCCCAGTACTTC. Protein sequence: CASSPRQGGPQYF.

This chain joins TRBV9 and TRBJ1-1; tentatively, D is TRBD1 (6 bases). The V gene lost 0 bases and the J gene lost 4 bases, with 13 bases spanning the gap. Germline V lookup: CDR1 SGDLS, CDR2 YYNGEE. The CDR3 is made up of 15 amino acids. CDR3 region: CASSVGGRGATEAFF. In DNA, the CDR3 is TGTGCCAGCAGCGTAGGGGGACGGGGGGCCACTGAAGCTTTCTTT.

This clonotype was detected ten times or more. The rearrangement joins TRBV10-3 to TRBJ2-7; D is perhaps TRBD2 (6 bases). CDR3 length: 14 residues. Trimming removed 5 bases at V and 6 bases at J, with 17 bases between. CDR1 is ENHRY and CDR2 is SYGVKD in the germline V gene. The CDR3: CAISSGPREIEQYF. The CDR3 nucleotides read TGTGCCATCAGTTCCGGGCCCCGGGAGATCGAGCAGTACTTC.